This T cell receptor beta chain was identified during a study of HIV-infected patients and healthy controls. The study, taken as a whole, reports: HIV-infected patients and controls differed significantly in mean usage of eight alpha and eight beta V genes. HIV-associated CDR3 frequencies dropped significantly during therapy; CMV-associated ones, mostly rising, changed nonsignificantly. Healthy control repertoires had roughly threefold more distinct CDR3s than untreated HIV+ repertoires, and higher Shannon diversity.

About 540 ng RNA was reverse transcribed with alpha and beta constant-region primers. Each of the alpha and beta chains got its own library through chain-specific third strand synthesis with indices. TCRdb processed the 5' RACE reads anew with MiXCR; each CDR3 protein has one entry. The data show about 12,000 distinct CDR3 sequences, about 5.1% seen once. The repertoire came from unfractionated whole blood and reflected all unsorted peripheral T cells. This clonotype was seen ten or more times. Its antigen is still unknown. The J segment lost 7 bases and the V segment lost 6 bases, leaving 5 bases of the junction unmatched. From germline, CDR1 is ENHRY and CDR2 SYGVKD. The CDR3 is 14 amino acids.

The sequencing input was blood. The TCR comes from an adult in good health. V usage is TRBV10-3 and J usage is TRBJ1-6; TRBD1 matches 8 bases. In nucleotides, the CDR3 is TGTGCCATCAGGCCCGGGACAGGAAATTCACCCCTCCACTTT. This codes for CAIRPGTGNSPLHF.